A single sample gave rise to the 30 T cell receptor beta chains below, sequenced in a study of shared clonotypes between healthy human individuals. The naive CD8 subset, CD45RO-negative cells positively selected for CCR7, excluded terminally differentiated effector memory CD45RA+ cells. TCRdb keeps only in-frame clones here, not all; method: immunoSEQ multiplex PCR. The table has hundreds of thousands of clones, approximately 92% seen once; the top ten hold about 25%. The sample was naive CD8+ T cells sorted from blood. These TCRs come from a man younger than 45 in good health.

The chain joins TRBV6-4 to TRBJ2-1; D perhaps matches TRBD2 (5 bases). This CDR3 region has 16 residues. In germline, CDR1 is MRHNA, CDR2 SNTAGT. The V and J ends lost 6 bases and 0 bases respectively, with 15 bases between them. The CDR3 region has the DNA TGTGCCAGCAGCCTCTTGGGAGCTAGCTCCTACAATGAGCAGTTCTTC. Translating gives CASSLLGASSYNEQFF.

The chain employs TRBV7-9 and TRBJ2-1; possible D gene TRBD2, 5 bases. Trimming took 3 bases from V and 0 from J, leaving 9 bases between them. Germline CDR1 reads SEHNR; CDR2 reads FQNEAQ (reference sequence). The CDR3 loop spans 15 amino acids. CDR3 sequence (DNA): TGTGCCAGCAGCTTGGCGGGTAGCTCCTACAATGAGCAGTTCTTC. It encodes CASSLAGSSYNEQFF.

The chain recombines TRBV6-1 with TRBJ2-7; tentative D call: TRBD2 (5 bases). The CDR3 totals 15 residues. The V gene lost 6 bases and the J gene lost 0 bases, with 15 bases spanning the gap. Germline V gene sequence: CDR1 MNHNS, CDR2 SASEGT. CDR3 bases: TGTGCCAGCAGAGCGCTCGTGGGGAGCTCCTACGAGCAGTACTTC. It translates to CASRALVGSSYEQYF.

The J gene is TRBJ2-7, the V gene TRBV4-3; no firm D call. Between the trimmed V and J ends, which lost 1 base and 2 bases, there was a span of 21 bases. From germline, CDR1 is LGHNA and CDR2 YSLEER. The CDR3 loop spans 18 amino acids. CDR3 bases: TGCGCCAGCAGCCAAGGGCTAAAGGTAGGACCGAGAACCTACGAGCAGTACTTC. Its translation: CASSQGLKVGPRTYEQYF.

With regard to this clone: Different DNA sequences within this sample yield the same CDR3. This chain uses TRBV5-4 with TRBJ1-1, with a weak D call TRBD1 (5 bases). This CDR3 has 11 residues. Germline V CDR1 and CDR2: SGHNT, YYREEE (reference sequence). Trimming stripped 6 bases from V and 7 bases from J, with 10 bases between. CDR3 nucleotides: TGTGCCAGCACAGACAGAGTTGAAGCTTTCTTT. It translates to CASTDRVEAFF. Using reference TRBV5-4 and TRBJ1-1 for the parts outside the CDR3, the full variable domain is ETGVTQSPTHLIKTRGQQVTLRCSSQSGHNTVSWYQQALGQGPQFIFQYYREEENGRGNFPPRFSGLQFPNYSSELNVNALELDDSALYLCASTDRVEAFFGQGTRLTVV.

The V call is TRBV11-2, the J call TRBJ2-7, with 8 bases lining up with TRBD2. With V trimmed by 5 bases and J by 3 bases, 9 bases remained unmatched. Germline assignment: CDR1 SGHAT and CDR2 FQNNGV. The length of the CDR3 is 15 residues. The CDR3 coding sequence is TGTGCCAGCAGCCCGGCGGGGGGCTTTATCTACGAGCAGTACTTC. Protein product: CASSPAGGFIYEQYF.

In its sample, this clone was seen once. The DNA of the CDR3 is TGTGCCACCCGCCCCGGGGGTGTAGAGCAGTACTTC. This translates into CATRPGGVEQYF. The V gene is TRBV6-1, the J gene TRBJ2-7; D possibly corresponds to TRBD2 (6 bases). V dropped 10 bases and J dropped 7 bases, with 17 bases sitting between them. The CDR3 is 12 residues long. Looked up from germline, CDR1 is MNHNS and CDR2 is SASEGT.

In the case of this clone: This same CDR3 is encoded by further DNA sequences in the sample. This rearrangement joins TRBV27 to TRBJ2-7; tentatively, D is TRBD2 (6 bases). V was clipped by 9 bases and J by 1 base, with 7 bases between them. The CDR3 totals 11 residues. In germline, CDR1 is MNHEY, CDR2 SMNVEV (reference sequence). The CDR3 nucleotides are TGTGCCAGTGGGACTTCCTACGAGCAGTACTTC. Amino acid sequence: CASGTSYEQYF.

The chain employs TRBV5-1 and TRBJ1-1, with 7 nucleotides matching TRBD1. The J segment lost 0 bases and the V segment lost 0 bases, leaving 5 bases of the junction unmatched. The germline V gene encodes CDR1 SGHRS and CDR2 YFSETQ. This CDR3 is built from 16 residues. This CDR3 is CASSLASGTVNTEAFF. The CDR3 DNA reads TGCGCCAGCAGCTTGGCCTCTGGGACAGTGAACACTGAAGCTTTCTTT.

Comments on this clone: Different DNA sequences within this sample yield the same CDR3. J is TRBJ2-1 and V is TRBV20-1, with a tentative D call TRBD2 (6 bases). The germline gives CDR1 DFQATT, CDR2 SNEGSKA (reference sequence). The CDR3 loop spans 11 amino acids. With 6 bases removed from V and 5 bases from J, the gap between germline ends came to 8 bases. The CDR3 reads CSAQRDNEQFF. CDR3 bases: TGCAGTGCACAGCGGGACAATGAGCAGTTCTTC.

V usage is TRBV27 and J usage is TRBJ2-3, with 8 bases identical to TRBD2. Germline CDR1 reads MNHEY; CDR2 reads SMNVEV (reference sequence). This CDR3 has 14 amino acids. Losses at the gene ends were 8 bases for V and 5 bases for J; bases not matched to a gene: 9. CDR3 nucleotide sequence: TGTGCCAGCTCGAGCGGGAGCGGAAAAGATACGCAGTATTTT. Translation gives CASSSGSGKDTQYF.

This clone was detected only once. The chain uses TRBV15 and TRBJ1-1; D gene unclear. V was cut by 4 bases and J by 1 base, with 7 bases left in between. CDR3 length: 13 residues. In germline, CDR1 is LNHNV, CDR2 YYDKDF (reference sequence). CDR3 sequence: CATSTDWNTEAFF. For the CDR3, the DNA is TGTGCCACCAGCACCGACTGGAACACTGAAGCTTTCTTT.

In the case of this clone: This likely traces to a read error, being one base from a far larger clone. This CDR3 is also generated by other DNA sequences in the sample. The chain recombines TRBV9 with TRBJ2-2, with D hard to call. The CDR3 totals 12 residues. The germline gives CDR1 SGDLS, CDR2 YYNGEE. The V and J ends lost 0 bases and 7 bases respectively, with 4 bases between them. CDR3 protein: CASSVGGGELFF. For the CDR3, the DNA is TGTGCCAGCAGCGTAGGTGGCGGGGAGCTGTTTTTT.

Points on this clone: Other nucleotide sequences from this sample produce the same CDR3. The chain combines TRBV15 with TRBJ2-7; tentatively, D is TRBD1 (8 bases). Germline V gives CDR1 LNHNV, CDR2 YYDKDF (reference sequence). The CDR3 runs to 14 residues. With 7 bases removed from V and 6 bases from J, the gap between germline ends came to 19 bases. In nucleotides, the CDR3 is TGTGCCACCACGCCGGACAGGGAGGGCGGCGAGCAGTACTTC. It specifies CATTPDREGGEQYF.

This clone was detected a few times. The chain employs TRBV28 and TRBJ2-7, with 8 bases fitting TRBD2. After removal of 4 bases from V and 0 bases from J, the junction contained 14 bases not matched to a gene. The CDR3 is 18 residues long. Germline loops: CDR1 MDHEN, CDR2 SYDVKM. CDR3 nucleotides: TGTGCCAGCAGTTCCTTCCTTTTTAGCGGGATGGCCTCCTACGAGCAGTACTTC. Amino acids: CASSSFLFSGMASYEQYF.

V and J are TRBV2 and TRBJ2-1; perhaps TRBD2 as D (5 bases). V was clipped by 2 bases and J by 2 bases, with 10 bases between them. The CDR3 is 15 amino acids. Germline CDR1 reads SNHLY; CDR2 reads FYNNEI. CDR3 sequence: CASSELSGTYNEQFF. The CDR3 coding sequence is TGTGCCAGCAGTGAACTTTCCGGGACCTACAATGAGCAGTTCTTC.

The chain employs TRBV25-1 and TRBJ1-1, with a weak D call TRBD1 (6 bases). The CDR3 spans 13 residues. V lost 8 bases to trimming and J lost 1 base, with 11 bases between them. Looked up from germline, CDR1 is MGHDK and CDR2 is SYGVNS. Written as DNA, the CDR3 is TGTGCCAGCCGGGAGGGGGGGAACACTGAAGCTTTCTTT. This gives the protein CASREGGNTEAFF.

The chain couples TRBV10-3 to TRBJ1-2; tentatively, D is TRBD1 (5 bases). The CDR3 covers 13 residues. V lost 2 bases and J lost 4, with 8 bases in between. Germline lookup yields CDR1 ENHRY and CDR2 SYGVKD. The CDR3 region is CAISETGPYGYTF. The CDR3 DNA follows: TGTGCCATCAGTGAGACAGGACCCTATGGCTACACCTTC.

This chain's CDR3 is CASTSVSSSYNEQFF. CDR3 in DNA: TGTGCCAGCACCTCTGTTTCTTCATCCTACAATGAGCAGTTCTTC. The rearrangement uses TRBV5-8 and TRBJ2-1, with D unresolved. Trimming left V 6 bases short and J 1 base short, with 14 bases between. The CDR3 sequence is 15 residues long. In germline, CDR1 is SGHTS, CDR2 YDEGEE.

The chain joins TRBV9 to TRBJ1-1; D is unclear. CDR1 and CDR2 (germline): SGDLS, YYNGEE. There are 14 residues in the CDR3. The V end lost 7 bases, the J end lost 1 base, and 14 bases lay between the germline ends. CDR3 amino acids: CASAEGRTNTEAFF. The CDR3 nucleotides read TGTGCCAGCGCCGAAGGACGGACGAACACTGAAGCTTTCTTT.

This clone was seen just once. The rearrangement uses TRBV10-1 and TRBJ2-1, with 10 positions matching TRBD2. V lost 0 bases to trimming and J lost 4 bases; unmatched junction nucleotides: 3. CDR3 length: 16 residues. CDR1 and CDR2 from the germline V gene are WNHNN and SYGVQD (reference sequence). Written as DNA, the CDR3 is TGCGCCAGCAGTGAGTCGGGGACTAGCGTTTACAATGAGCAGTTCTTC. Amino acid sequence: CASSESGTSVYNEQFF.

The chain employs TRBV4-2 and TRBJ2-7, with D perhaps matching TRBD1 or TRBD2 (5 bases each). Germline V gives CDR1 LGHNA, CDR2 YNFKEQ. V lost 5 bases and J lost 3, with 14 bases in between. The CDR3 consists of 14 residues. The chain's CDR3 is CASSEGTDLYEQYF. Written as DNA, the CDR3 is TGTGCCAGCAGCGAGGGGACCGACCTCTACGAGCAGTACTTC.

The CDR3 sequence is CASSSPPSDEQFF. The CDR3 nucleotides read TGTGCCAGCAGTTCCCCCCCCTCCGATGAGCAGTTCTTC. The chain couples TRBV27 to TRBJ2-1; D gene uncertain. V lost 4 bases to trimming and J lost 8 bases, with 12 bases between them. Per germline, CDR1 MNHEY and CDR2 SMNVEV (reference sequence). The CDR3 consists of 13 residues.

As to this clone: One end of the junction does not line up with germline, which may come from a read error. The J gene is TRBJ2-1, the V gene TRBV6-5; TRBD2 agrees at 8 bases. This CDR3 contains 14 residues. CDR1 and CDR2 from the germline V gene are MNHEY and SVGAGI. The CDR3: CASRTGGGPGEQFF. In DNA form, the CDR3 reads TGCGCCAGCAGAACGGGAGGGGGTCCCGGTGAGCAGTTCTTC.

J is TRBJ2-4 and V is TRBV18; D unresolved. The CDR3 totals 16 residues. V was trimmed by 5 bases and J by 0 bases, leaving 14 bases between them. Germline V gene data show CDR1 as KGHSH and CDR2 as LQKENI. The CDR3 bases are TGTGCCAGCTCATCCCCAAGCACTCTAGCCAAAAACATTCAGTACTTC. Encoded protein: CASSSPSTLAKNIQYF.

The chain employs TRBV4-3 and TRBJ2-3, with 12 bases that match TRBD1. The trim removed 4 bases at V and 5 bases at J, leaving 7 bases unmatched. The length of the CDR3 is 16 residues. Germline CDR1 LGHNA, CDR2 YSLEER. CDR3 region: CASSLGTGGGRDTQYF. CDR3 bases: TGCGCCAGCAGCCTCGGGACAGGGGGCGGGAGAGATACGCAGTATTTT.

The rearrangement joins TRBV2 to TRBJ2-7; D ambiguous. CDR1 is SNHLY, CDR2 FYNNEI, per germline. Between the trimmed V and J ends, which lost 7 bases and 5 bases, there was a span of 6 bases. The CDR3 consists of 10 residues. CDR3 bases: TGTGCCAGCAAGGGTCACGAGCAGTACTTC. Translated, it gives CASKGHEQYF.

The chain carries TRBV27 and TRBJ2-7; TRBD2 aligns across 12 bases. The CDR3 is made up of 14 amino acids. J gave up 3 bases and V 6 bases, and 3 bases lay outside the gene matches. Germline values: CDR1 MNHEY, CDR2 SMNVEV (reference sequence). The CDR3 nucleotides are TGTGCCAGCAGGACTAGCGGGAGTGTCTACGAGCAGTACTTC. Translation: CASRTSGSVYEQYF.

The CDR3 is CASSQALLQDQNTEAFF. The CDR3 nucleotides read TGTGCCAGCAGCCAAGCCCTGTTACAGGACCAGAACACTGAAGCTTTCTTT. The chain links TRBV14 to TRBJ1-1, with a possible D match to TRBD1 (5 bases). The CDR3 is 17 amino acids. Looked up from germline, CDR1 is SGHDN and CDR2 is FVKESK. Trimming pared 1 base from V and 1 base from J, leaving 16 bases between.

As DNA, the CDR3 is TGTGCCAGCAGGTCGTGGCGGGATAGTGAGCAGTTCTTC. This sequence encodes CASRSWRDSEQFF. The genes are TRBV25-1 and TRBJ2-1, with D perhaps matching TRBD2 (6 bases). Germline V gene lookup returns CDR1 MGHDK and CDR2 SYGVNS. V lost 6 bases and J lost 9, with 15 bases in between. The CDR3 extends over 13 amino acids. The whole variable domain, filled in from reference TRBV25-1 and TRBJ2-1, reads EADIYQTPRYLVIGTGKKITLECSQTMGHDKMYWYQQDPGMELHLIHYSYGVNSTEKGDLSSESTVSRIRTEHFPLTLESARPSHTSQYLCASRSWRDSEQFFGPGTRLTVL.